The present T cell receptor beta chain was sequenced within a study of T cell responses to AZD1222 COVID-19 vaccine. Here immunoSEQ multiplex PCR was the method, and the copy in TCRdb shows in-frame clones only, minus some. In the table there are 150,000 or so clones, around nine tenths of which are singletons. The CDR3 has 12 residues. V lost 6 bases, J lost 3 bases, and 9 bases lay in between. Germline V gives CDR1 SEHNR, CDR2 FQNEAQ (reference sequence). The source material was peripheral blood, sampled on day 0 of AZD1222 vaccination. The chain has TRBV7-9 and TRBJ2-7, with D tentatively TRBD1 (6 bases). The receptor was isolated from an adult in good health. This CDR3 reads CASREQGYEQYF. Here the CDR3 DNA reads TGTGCCAGCAGGGAACAGGGCTACGAGCAGTACTTC.